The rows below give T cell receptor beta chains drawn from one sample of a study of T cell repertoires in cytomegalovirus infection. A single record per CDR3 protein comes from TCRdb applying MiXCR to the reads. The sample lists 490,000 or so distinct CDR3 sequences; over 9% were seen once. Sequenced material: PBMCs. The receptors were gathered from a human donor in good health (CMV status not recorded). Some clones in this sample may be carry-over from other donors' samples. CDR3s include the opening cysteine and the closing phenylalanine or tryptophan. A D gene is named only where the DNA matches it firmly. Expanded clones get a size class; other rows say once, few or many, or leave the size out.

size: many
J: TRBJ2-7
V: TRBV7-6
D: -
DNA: TGTGCCAGCAGCTTAGGGGGGCGGTCGGGGGAGCAGTACTTC
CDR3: CASSLGGRSGEQYF

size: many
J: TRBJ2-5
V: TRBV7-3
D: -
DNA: TGTGCCAGCAGCTCTGGACCACCGCTCGGAGAGACCCAGTACTTC
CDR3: CASSSGPPLGETQYF

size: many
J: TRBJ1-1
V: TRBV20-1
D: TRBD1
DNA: TGCAGTGCTAGACGACAGGGGATGACTGAAGCTTTCTTT
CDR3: CSARRQGMTEAFF

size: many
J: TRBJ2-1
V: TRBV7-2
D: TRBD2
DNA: TGTGCCAGCAGCGCCTTAGCGGGAGTCCCCTACAATGAGCAGTTCTTC
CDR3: CASSALAGVPYNEQFF

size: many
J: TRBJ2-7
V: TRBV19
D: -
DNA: TGTGCCAGTAGCGCGCCTTATGAGACAGGTGGCTACGAGCAGTACTTC
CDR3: CASSAPYETGGYEQYF

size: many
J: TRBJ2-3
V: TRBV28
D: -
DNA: TGTGCCAGCAGTTTAGGGGACCCACGAGCGGAAGGCACAGATACGCAGTATTTT
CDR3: CASSLGDPRAEGTDTQYF

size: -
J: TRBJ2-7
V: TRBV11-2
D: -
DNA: TGTGCCAGCAGCTTAATGATTTTACCCGAGCAGTACTTC
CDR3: CASSLMILPEQYF

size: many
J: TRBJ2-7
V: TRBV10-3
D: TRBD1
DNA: TGTGCCATCAGTGAGTCAAGGCGGACAGGTGAAAGTTACGAGCAGTACTTC
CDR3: CAISESRRTGESYEQYF

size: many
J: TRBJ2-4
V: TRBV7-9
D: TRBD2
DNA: TGTGCCAGCAGCTCGGGACTAGCGGACCTTCAGTACTTC
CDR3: CASSSGLADLQYF

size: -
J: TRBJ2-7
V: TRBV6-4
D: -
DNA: TGTGCCAGAAGTGGAGGGGTTTCCTACGAGCAGTACTTC
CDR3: CARSGGVSYEQYF

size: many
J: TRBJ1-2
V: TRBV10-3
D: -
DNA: TGTGCCATCAGTGAGTCGACCGTAAATGGTGGCTACACCTTC
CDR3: CAISESTVNGGYTF

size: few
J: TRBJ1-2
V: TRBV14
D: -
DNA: TGTGCCAGCAGCCAACGTCCCTTTCACTATGGCTACACCTTC
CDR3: CASSQRPFHYGYTF

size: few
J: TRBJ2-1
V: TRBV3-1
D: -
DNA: TGTGCCAGCAGCCAGACCGGAGGGGTGTCCTACAATGAGCAGTTCTTC
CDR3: CASSQTGGVSYNEQFF

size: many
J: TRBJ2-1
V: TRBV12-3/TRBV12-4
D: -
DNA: TGTGCCAGCAAAGGGGCGGGTGAGCAGTTCTTC
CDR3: CASKGAGEQFF

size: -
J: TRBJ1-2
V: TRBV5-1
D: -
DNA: TGCGCCAGCAGCCCCCAGGGATTGAGCTATGGCTACACCTTC
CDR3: CASSPQGLSYGYTF

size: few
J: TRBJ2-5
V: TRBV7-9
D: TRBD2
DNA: TGTGCCAGCAGCTTAGTAGAGGGAGCGGGACTAGAGACCCAGTACTTC
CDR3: CASSLVEGAGLETQYF

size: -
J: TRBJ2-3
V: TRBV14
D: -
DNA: TGTGCCAGCAGCCAAGAGAGGACAGCTATAGGCACAGATACGCAGTATTTT
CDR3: CASSQERTAIGTDTQYF

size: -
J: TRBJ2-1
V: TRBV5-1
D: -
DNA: TGCGCCAGCCGGAATCTGAGCTCCTACAATGAGCAGTTCTTC
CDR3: CASRNLSSYNEQFF

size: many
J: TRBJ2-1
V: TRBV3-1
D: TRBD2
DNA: TGTGCCAGCAGCAAAAGCGGGAATCAGGATGAGCAGTTCTTC
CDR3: CASSKSGNQDEQFF

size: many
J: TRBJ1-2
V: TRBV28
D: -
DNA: TGTGCCAGCAGTTTTTCTGGATTCAACTATGGCTACACCTTC
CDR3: CASSFSGFNYGYTF

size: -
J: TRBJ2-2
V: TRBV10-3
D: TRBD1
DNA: TGTGCCATCAGTAAACTTCCGGGACAGGGGGACACCGGGGAGCTGTTTTTT
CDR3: CAISKLPGQGDTGELFF

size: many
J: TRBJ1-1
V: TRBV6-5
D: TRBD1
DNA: TGTGCCAGCAGACCGGACAGGATAATGAACACTGAAGCTTTCTTT
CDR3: CASRPDRIMNTEAFF

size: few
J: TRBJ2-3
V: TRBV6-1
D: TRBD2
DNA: TGTGCCAGCAGGGGGACTAGCGGGAGGACGCAAACAGATACGCAGTATTTT
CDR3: CASRGTSGRTQTDTQYF

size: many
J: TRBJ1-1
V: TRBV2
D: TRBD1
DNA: TGTGCCAGCAGCGAAGCGGACAGGCCTGGGGCTGAAGCTTTCTTT
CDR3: CASSEADRPGAEAFF

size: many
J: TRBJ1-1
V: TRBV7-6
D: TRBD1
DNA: TGTGCCAGCAGCCCAACCGGGACAGCGGGGCAAGCTTTCTTT
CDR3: CASSPTGTAGQAFF

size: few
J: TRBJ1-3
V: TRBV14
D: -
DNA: TGTGCCAGCAGCCAAGGACCTGGAAACACCATATATTTT
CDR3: CASSQGPGNTIYF

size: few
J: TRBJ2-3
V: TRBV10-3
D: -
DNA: TGTGCCATCAACGAGGGGACCGGGGCAGATACGCAGTATTTT
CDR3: CAINEGTGADTQYF

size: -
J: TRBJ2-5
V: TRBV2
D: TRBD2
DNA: TGTGCCAGCAGTGAGACTAGCGGGCGTCTCAAAGAGACCCAGTACTTC
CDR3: CASSETSGRLKETQYF

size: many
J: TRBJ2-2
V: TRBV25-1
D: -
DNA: TGTGCCAGCAGAGAAGCGGCAACGAACACCGGGGAGCTGTTTTTT
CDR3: CASREAATNTGELFF

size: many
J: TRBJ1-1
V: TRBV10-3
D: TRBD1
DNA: TGTGCCATCAGTATCACAGGGGGAGGGCAAAACACTGAAGCTTTCTTT
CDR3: CAISITGGGQNTEAFF

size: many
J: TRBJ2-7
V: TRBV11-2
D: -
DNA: TGTGCCAGCAGTCGAGGACAGTACGAGCAGTACTTC
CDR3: CASSRGQYEQYF

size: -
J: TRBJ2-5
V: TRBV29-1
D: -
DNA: TGCAGCGTGGCAGCCAGCCAAGAGACCCAGTACTTC
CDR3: CSVAASQETQYF

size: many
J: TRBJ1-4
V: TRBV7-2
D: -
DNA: TGTGCCAGCAGCTTAAGGGCGGACGGGGAAAAACTGTTTTTT
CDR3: CASSLRADGEKLFF

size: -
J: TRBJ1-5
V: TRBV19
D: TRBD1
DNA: TGTGCCAGTAGTGTGACCGGGACAGGGAACAATCAGCCCCAGCATTTT
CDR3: CASSVTGTGNNQPQHF

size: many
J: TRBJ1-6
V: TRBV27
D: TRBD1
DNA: TGTGCCAGCAGTTTAACAGGGGGTTGGTCCTATAATTCACCCCTCCACTTT
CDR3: CASSLTGGWSYNSPLHF

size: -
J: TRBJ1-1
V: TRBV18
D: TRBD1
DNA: TGTGCCAGCTCGTCAGGGGGCGGCGACACTGAAGCTTTCTTT
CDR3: CASSSGGGDTEAFF

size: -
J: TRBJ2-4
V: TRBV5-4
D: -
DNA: TGTGCCAGCAGCTTTCCAGGGAAGAAGAACATTCAGTACTTC
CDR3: CASSFPGKKNIQYF

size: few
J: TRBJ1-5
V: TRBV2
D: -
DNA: TGTGCCAGCAGTGTGGAGGGCGGTCAGCCCCAGCATTTT
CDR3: CASSVEGGQPQHF

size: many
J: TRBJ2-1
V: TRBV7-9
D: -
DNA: TGTGCCAGCAGCCCCTCCGGTGCGGGGCGGGATGAGCAGTTCTTC
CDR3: CASSPSGAGRDEQFF

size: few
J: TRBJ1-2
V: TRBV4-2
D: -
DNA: TGTGCCAGCAGCCAAAATCGGGGCTATGGCTACACCTTC
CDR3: CASSQNRGYGYTF

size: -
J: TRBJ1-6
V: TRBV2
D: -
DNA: TGTGCCAGCTCCGTGGACAGCGCAACCCTCCACTTT
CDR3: CASSVDSATLHF

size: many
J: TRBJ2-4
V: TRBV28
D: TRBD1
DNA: TGTGCCAGCAGTTTCCCACGACAGGGTCTAGCCAAAAACATTCAGTACTTC
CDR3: CASSFPRQGLAKNIQYF

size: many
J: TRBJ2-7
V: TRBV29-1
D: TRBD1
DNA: TGCAGCGCCCGGGACAGTACCTACGAGCAGTACTTC
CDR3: CSARDSTYEQYF

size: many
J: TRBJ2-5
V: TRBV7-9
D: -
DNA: TGTGCCAGCAGCGCCGATTCACGGCGGACCCAGTACTTC
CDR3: CASSADSRRTQYF

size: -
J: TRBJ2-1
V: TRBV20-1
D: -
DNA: TGCAGTGCTAGGGACACAGGCATCAATGAGCAGTTCTTC
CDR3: CSARDTGINEQFF